The sequence of this TCR beta chain was determined in a study of cytomegalovirus exposure and HLA in healthy donors. 60 Vbeta and 13 Jbeta primers were used in PCR. Clones were sequenced by immunoSEQ multiplex PCR, and TCRdb holds only the in-frame ones, with some missing. The profile shows 95,000 to 150,000 clones, 75% to 85% of them singletons. Notes on this clone: Its matching antigen is unknown.

Sampled while nominally healthy, donors likely had unrecorded immune exposures. Study-wide points: Analyses of presence/absence relied on an assumption of roughly uniform sequencing depth across donors. Confirmation in vitro established that a few CMV-associated chains were specific for CMV antigens.

The specimen was PBMCs. The TCR sequence derives from a female donor in good health and CMV-seropositive.

CDR3 bases: TGTGCCAGCAGCCCTACACAGGGGAGCACTGAAGCTTTCTTT. It specifies CASSPTQGSTEAFF. J is TRBJ1-1 and V is TRBV7-9, with 7 bases matching TRBD1. V shed 5 bases and J 4 bases; nucleotides not matched to a gene: 7. CDR1 and CDR2 (germline): SEHNR, FQNEAQ (reference sequence). This CDR3 spans 14 amino acids.